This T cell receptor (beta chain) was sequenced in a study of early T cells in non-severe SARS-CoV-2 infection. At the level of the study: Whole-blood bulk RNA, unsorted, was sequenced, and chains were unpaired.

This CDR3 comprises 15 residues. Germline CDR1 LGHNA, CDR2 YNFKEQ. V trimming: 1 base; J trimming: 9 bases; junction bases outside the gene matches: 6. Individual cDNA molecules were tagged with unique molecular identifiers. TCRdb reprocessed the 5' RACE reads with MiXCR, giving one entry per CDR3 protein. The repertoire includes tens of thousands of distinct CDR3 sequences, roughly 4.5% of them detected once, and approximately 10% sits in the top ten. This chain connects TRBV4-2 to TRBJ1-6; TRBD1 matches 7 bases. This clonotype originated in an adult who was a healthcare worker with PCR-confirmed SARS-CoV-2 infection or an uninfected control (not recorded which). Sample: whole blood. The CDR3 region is CASSQASGTASPLHF. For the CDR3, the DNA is TGTGCCAGCAGCCAAGCATCCGGGACAGCTTCACCCCTCCACTTT.